What follows describes a single TCR beta chain. The data were obtained in a study of cytomegalovirus exposure and HLA in healthy donors. With 60 Vbeta and 13 Jbeta primers, the PCR was carried out. The table came from immunoSEQ multiplex PCR; TCRdb's copy has only in-frame clones and leaves some out. The sample carries 160,000 or so clones, around three quarters recorded once. CDR1 and CDR2 (germline): SGHKS, YYEKEE (reference sequence). Unmatched junction bases numbered 17, after V lost 4 bases and J lost 0 bases. This CDR3 is 20 amino acids long. The chain recombines TRBV5-5 with TRBJ1-4, with 8 bases that match TRBD1. The TCR originated in a woman in her thirties or forties in good health and CMV-seronegative. Source material: PBMCs. The CDR3 region is CASSIRPGQVTSATNEKLFF. The CDR3 nucleotides read TGTGCCAGCAGCATACGGCCGGGACAGGTAACGTCTGCAACTAATGAAAAACTGTTTTTT.